The present T cell receptor (beta chain) was sequenced within a study of Graves' ophthalmopathy and Graves' hyperthyroidism. About the study: Stable hyperthyroidism referred to disease that showed no ophthalmopathy within 18 months of follow-up.

This CDR3 contains 12 residues. Trimming removed 4 bases from V and 5 bases from J, with 11 bases in between. CDR1 SQVTM and CDR2 ANQGSEA come from the germline V gene. Newly diagnosed hyperthyroidism donors, aged 18 to 65, duration under 2 months. In this cohort, patients with other autoimmune diseases, uncontrolled infections, pregnancy or lactation were excluded. Amplification of TCR beta CDR3 regions used RNA transcripts. Following a first-round RT-PCR that used HTBI primers, a second-round multiplex PCR was carried out. Each CDR3 protein gets one entry after TCRdb re-called the multiplex PCR reads with MiXCR. This sample has around 1.1 million distinct CDR3 sequences, with roughly 35% found just once.

Sample: peripheral blood or thyroid tissue (not recorded which). The receptor was derived from an adult man with Graves' hyperthyroidism. The rearrangement uses TRBV29-1 and TRBJ2-5; D gene uncertain. This CDR3 is CSVVPPGETQYF. The CDR3 nucleotides are TGCAGCGTTGTTCCCCCCGGGGAGACCCAGTACTTC. The full variable domain, with the rest looked up from reference TRBV29-1 and TRBJ2-5, is SAVISQKPSRDICQRGTSLTIQCQVDSQVTMMFWYRQQPGQSLTLIATANQGSEATYESGFVIDKFPISRPNLTFSTLTVSNMSPEDSSIYLCSVVPPGETQYFGPGTRLLVL.